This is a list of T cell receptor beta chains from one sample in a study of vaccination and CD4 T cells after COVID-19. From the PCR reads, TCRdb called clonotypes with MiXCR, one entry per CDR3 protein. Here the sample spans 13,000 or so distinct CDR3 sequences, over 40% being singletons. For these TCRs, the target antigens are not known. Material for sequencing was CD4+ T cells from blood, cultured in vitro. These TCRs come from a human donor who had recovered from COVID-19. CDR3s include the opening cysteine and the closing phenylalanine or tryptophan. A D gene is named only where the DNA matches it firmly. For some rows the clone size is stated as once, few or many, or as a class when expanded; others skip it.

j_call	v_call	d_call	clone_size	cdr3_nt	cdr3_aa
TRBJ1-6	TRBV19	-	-	TGTGCCAGTAATCCGGGTTCCTATAATTCACCCCTCCACTTT	CASNPGSYNSPLHF
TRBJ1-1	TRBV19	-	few	TGTGCCAGTAGTATAGCCAGGGGCAGGAACACTGAAGCTTTCTTT	CASSIARGRNTEAFF
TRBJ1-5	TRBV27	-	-	TGTGCCAGCAGTTTCCGACAACAGGCGTTAGGGCCCCAGCATTTT	CASSFRQQALGPQHF
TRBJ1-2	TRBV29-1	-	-	TGCAGCGTCACCGGGAAAAACTATGGCTACACCTTC	CSVTGKNYGYTF
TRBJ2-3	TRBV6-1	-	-	TGTGCCAGCAGTCTAATGAGCACAGATACGCAGTATTTT	CASSLMSTDTQYF
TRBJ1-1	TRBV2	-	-	TGTGCCAGTAAACAGGTACCGAACACTGAAGCTTTCTTT	CASKQVPNTEAFF
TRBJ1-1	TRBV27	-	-	TGTGCCAGCAGCCCCGACAGGCGATTGAACACTGAAGCTTTCTTT	CASSPDRRLNTEAFF
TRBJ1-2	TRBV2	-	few	TGTGCCAGCAGTGGTCAGGGGCCGCCGAATAACTTC	CASSGQGPPNNF
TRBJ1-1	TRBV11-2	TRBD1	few	TGTGCCAGCAGCACGTACAGGGGACAGAACACTGAAGCTTTCTTT	CASSTYRGQNTEAFF
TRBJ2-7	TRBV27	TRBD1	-	TGTGCCAGCAGTTTATACCCGACAGGGTTGGGGACCTACGAGCAGTACTTC	CASSLYPTGLGTYEQYF
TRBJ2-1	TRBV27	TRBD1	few	TGTGCCAGCAGAAGTCCCGGGACAGGGTTGAGTGAGCAGTTCTTC	CASRSPGTGLSEQFF
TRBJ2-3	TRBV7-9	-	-	TGTGCCAGCAGCTTAGACCCCACTATGCAGTATTTT	CASSLDPTMQYF
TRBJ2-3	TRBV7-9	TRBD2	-	TGTGCCAGCAGCTTGGGGGGGACAGATACGCAGTATTTT	CASSLGGTDTQYF
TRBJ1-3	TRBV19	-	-	TGTGCCAGTAGTATATGGGCAATAACTAGCTCTGGAAACACCATATATTTT	CASSIWAITSSGNTIYF
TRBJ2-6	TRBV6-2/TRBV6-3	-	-	TGTGCCAGCAGTGTGGACAGCTCTGGGGCCAACGTCCTGACTTTC	CASSVDSSGANVLTF
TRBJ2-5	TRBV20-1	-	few	TGCAGTGCTAGAAGCGCCCGGGAGCCGAAAGAGACCCAGTACTTC	CSARSAREPKETQYF
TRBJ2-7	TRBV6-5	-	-	TGTGCCAGCAGTTATGGGGACTCCTACGAGCAGTACTTC	CASSYGDSYEQYF
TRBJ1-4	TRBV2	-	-	TGTGCCAGCAGTGAATACCAGGTCCAAAAACTGTTTTTT	CASSEYQVQKLFF
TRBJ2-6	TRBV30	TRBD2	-	TGTGCCTGGAGGGGGGGGGTCCGGGACCTGACTTTC	CAWRGGVRDLTF
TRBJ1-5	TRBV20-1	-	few	TGCAGTGCTAGCCGAGGGGGGGTGCGCGTAAATCAGCCCCAGCATTTT	CSASRGGVRVNQPQHF
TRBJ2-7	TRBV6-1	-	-	TGTGCCAGCAAGCGGGACAGCTTAACCTACGAGCAGTACTTC	CASKRDSLTYEQYF
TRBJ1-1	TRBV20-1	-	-	TGCAGTGCTAGAGGAGATAACACTGAAGCTTTCTTT	CSARGDNTEAFF
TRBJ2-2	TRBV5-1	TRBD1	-	TGCGCCAGCAGCCCGGGACAGAGCACCGGGGAGCTGTTTTTT	CASSPGQSTGELFF